This TCR beta chain was retrieved from a study of Graves' ophthalmopathy and Graves' hyperthyroidism listed by TCRdb under 2018. At the level of the whole study: Hyperthyroidism was defined as stable when no progression to ophthalmopathy occurred within 18 months of follow-up. In total, 135 blood samples were TCR-sequenced: under 45 ophthalmopathy, approximately 80 hyperthyroidism and some 17 hyperthyroidism-to-ophthalmopathy patients. To tell Graves' ophthalmopathy apart from Graves' hyperthyroidism, and to predict which patients would progress to ophthalmopathy, the study relied on TCR beta repertoire signatures. After sampling, hyperthyroidism patients received methimazole starting at 30 mg daily, and ophthalmopathy patients received high-dose intravenous methylprednisolone. The independent validation cohort included 20 or so hyperthyroidism patients plus 17 patients who later progressed from hyperthyroidism to ophthalmopathy. A discovery set of 100 patients (43 ophthalmopathy, some 58 stable hyperthyroidism) was enrolled to explore V-J signatures distinguishing ophthalmopathy from hyperthyroidism. T-cell repertoires of thyroid tissue and blood were compared in over 5 hyperthyroidism patients. Findings and caveats that apply to the study as a whole: Most of the expanded thyroid clonotypes with a frequency above 0.001 were also detected in blood, and it was suggested that the thyroid immune response may be reflected by blood repertoires. Sample size was not predetermined statistically, and investigators were not blinded to group allocation. In validation, the model predicted ophthalmopathy progression with about 71% sensitivity and around 72% specificity; 12 predicted patients were CT-confirmed with GO in a median of approximately six months. In cross-validation, the 13-signature model distinguished ophthalmopathy from stable hyperthyroidism with approximately 90% sensitivity and roughly 84% specificity, while in the test set the corresponding values were approximately 79% and 70%.

This clonotype was observed at least ten times. Its target antigen remains unknown. Per-nucleotide qualities are absent, and no much larger clonotype sits a single base away. For repertoire sequencing, the TCR beta CDR3 regions were amplified from RNA transcripts. A first-round RT-PCR used HTBI primers with the Qiagen OneStep RT-PCR kit, followed by a second-round multiplex PCR, size selection and purification. Libraries were sequenced paired-end with 100 bp reads on an Illumina HiSeq2000. On the authors' methods: SOAPnuke was used for read processing, and reads with adapters, uncalled bases, a mean Phred below 15, or no exact constant-primer or identifier match were discarded. COPE v1.2.5 was used to merge the high-quality paired reads. Each unique nucleotide sequence was treated as a clonotype, and MiTCR v1.1 was used to align the clonotypes to the IMGT TRB V, D and J references. The analysis was limited to V-J combinations with a frequency above 0.0001, which together covered 98% to 99.2% of repertoires. For each V-J combination, a TCR clonal expansion and chaos score was defined as the ratio of F50 clonal expansion to chaos observed in the TCRdist matrix. Features were reduced by Welch's t-statistics and random forest to over 10 V-J combinations, which fed a naive Bayes classifier. The similarity between thyroid and blood repertoires was quantified using the Morisita-Horn index. TCRdb took the public reads, trimmed them with fastp at Q25, ran MiXCR for clone calling and kept in-frame beta chains. Rows with a matching CDR3 protein are joined into one entry that keeps the most common DNA and genes. TCRdb, not the authors, supplied the V and J calls. The sample contains 900,000 to 1,200,000 distinct CDR3 sequences, about two fifths of them found a single time. Around 10% of the sample rests with the top ten.

Patients with hyperthyroidism were aged 18 to 65 years, had been newly diagnosed, and had a disease duration of less than 2 months. Patients with other autoimmune diseases, uncontrolled infections, pregnancy or lactation were excluded. Clinical symptoms, serum thyroxine, TRAb, thyroid ultrasound and orbital computed tomography formed the basis of the diagnosis. Total RNA was extracted using Trizol reagent, and RNA quality was checked on an Agilent 2100 Bioanalyzer. Counted from cysteine to phenylalanine, this CDR3 has 15 amino acids. The only DNA kept is the CDR3, 45 bases in frame from the first base. Relative to germline, V is 5 bases shorter and J is 2 bases shorter, with 18 bases between their ends. Based on the germline V gene, the CDR1 and CDR2 sequences are SQVTM and ANQGSEA.

The chain was built from TRBV29-1 and TRBJ1-1, with no confidently assigned D gene. The specimen was peripheral blood or thyroid tissue (not recorded which). This TCR was sampled from an adult man with Graves' hyperthyroidism. The nucleotides are TGCAGCGTTAGGACCTTGGAAGGGTTTAACACTGAAGCTTTCTTT. The translation is CSVRTLEGFNTEAFF. When the CDR3 is completed using the reference TRBV29-1 and TRBJ1-1 genes on either side, the full variable domain is SAVISQKPSRDICQRGTSLTIQCQVDSQVTMMFWYRQQPGQSLTLIATANQGSEATYESGFVIDKFPISRPNLTFSTLTVSNMSPEDSSIYLCSVRTLEGFNTEAFFGQGTRLTVV.